Below, one T cell receptor beta chain is given with its context. Losses at the gene ends were 2 bases for V and 6 bases for J; bases not matched to a gene: 9. Germline assignment: CDR1 GTSNPN and CDR2 SVGIG (reference sequence). This CDR3 has 14 amino acids. The source of the sample is a study of control samples from healthy donors and cancer patients. Assay: immunoSEQ multiplex PCR; the TCRdb copy retains only in-frame clones and omits some. The sample lists 130,000 to 150,000 clones; approximately 92% were seen once. The chain links TRBV30 to TRBJ1-1; 7 bases are a match to TRBD1. This TCR came from a man aged 25-45 years in good health. Sequencing was carried out using blood. The CDR3 DNA is TGTGCCTGGAGTCTGGACAGGCTAGGAGCTGAAGCTTTCTTT. Protein: CAWSLDRLGAEAFF.